This TCR beta chain was recovered during a study of shared clonotypes between healthy human individuals. Generated by immunoSEQ multiplex PCR, the TCRdb table keeps only in-frame clones and is missing some. Among around 1,900,000 clones listed, 85% to 95% were seen once. V lost 7 bases and J lost 5, with 24 bases in between. The germline gives CDR1 SGHRS, CDR2 YFSETQ. The CDR3 runs 16 residues. The naive CD8 subset, CD45RO-negative cells positively selected for CCR7, excluded terminally differentiated effector memory CD45RA+ cells. The sequenced sample was naive CD8+ T cells from PBMCs. V and J are TRBV5-1 and TRBJ2-5, with D possibly being TRBD2 (7 bases). This TCR came from a man between 18 and 35 years old in good health. Some clones in this sample may be carry-over from other donors' samples. CDR3 nucleotide sequence: TGCGCCAGCCGATACATCGGGGGCGGGAGTTTGGAGACCCAGTACTTC. Translated: CASRYIGGGSLETQYF.